Each of the 30 T cell receptor beta chains below was sequenced from the same sample in a study of OX40 agonist ivuxolimab in advanced cancers. Profiled with immunoSEQ multiplex PCR; TCRdb holds only in-frame clones, not every one. The sample lists approximately 60,000 clones, around 90% occurring once. Here the sequenced sample was CD4+ or CD8+ T cells sorted from blood, taken in a trial of the OX40 agonist ivuxolimab. These receptors all come from an adult with an advanced solid tumor such as melanoma, head and neck, liver or kidney cancer.

The V gene is TRBV18, the J gene TRBJ1-4; 10 nucleotides agree with TRBD1. Looked up from germline, CDR1 is KGHSH and CDR2 is LQKENI. V gave up 4 bases and J gave up 5 bases; unmatched junction bases: 10. This CDR3 contains 17 residues. CDR3 nucleotide sequence: TGTGCCAGCTCACGAAATACTCAGGGACAGGGGAATGAAAAACTGTTTTTT. Encoded protein: CASSRNTQGQGNEKLFF.

In regard to this clone: One junction end disagrees with the germline gene, perhaps due to a read error. This chain uses TRBV7-7 with TRBJ2-5; maybe TRBD1 (7 bases). Germline V lookup: CDR1 SSHAT, CDR2 FNYEAQ (reference sequence). CDR3 length: 13 amino acids. The CDR3 loop reads CASSQGGFETQYF. CDR3 bases: TGTGCTAGCAGCCAGGGGGGTTTTGAGACCCAGTACTTC. Full variable domain (remainder filled in from reference TRBV7-7 and TRBJ2-5): GAGVSQSPRYKVTKRGQDVTLRCDPISSHATLYWYQQALGQGPEFLTYFNYEAQPDKSGLPSDRFSAERPEGSISTLTIQRTEQRDSAMYRCASSQGGFETQYFGPGTRLLVL.

The J gene is TRBJ2-3, the V gene TRBV6-5, with 8 nucleotides matching TRBD1. Germline CDR1 is MNHEY and CDR2 is SVGAGI. The CDR3 spans 13 residues. With V trimmed by 6 bases and J by 7 bases, 6 bases remained unmatched. CDR3 nucleotides: TGTGCCAGCAGAACGACAGGGGTACATACGCAGTATTTT. Amino acids: CASRTTGVHTQYF.

This chain connects TRBV2 to TRBJ2-7; D may be TRBD2 (5 bases). CDR1 is SNHLY, CDR2 FYNNEI, per germline. Trimming pared 8 bases from V and 0 bases from J, leaving 14 bases between. The CDR3 totals 14 residues. The CDR3 coding sequence is TGTGCCAGCCAAGCGGACCAAAGCTCCTACGAGCAGTACTTC. This encodes CASQADQSSYEQYF.

V is TRBV5-1 and J is TRBJ1-1; no clear D gene. Trimming removed 1 base at V and 1 base at J, with 5 bases between. This CDR3 comprises 13 residues. Looked up from germline, CDR1 is SGHRS and CDR2 is YFSETQ. Here the CDR3 DNA reads TGCGCCAGCAGCTTGAAGGGGAACACTGAAGCTTTCTTT. It translates to CASSLKGNTEAFF.

This clone came up once. The chain carries TRBV27 and TRBJ1-1, with 9 nucleotides matching TRBD1. Germline trimming cut 5 bases from V and 3 bases from J; bases unmatched to any gene: 10. The CDR3 length is 16 residues. The V gene's germline CDR1 is MNHEY and CDR2 SMNVEV (reference sequence). The CDR3: CASSPTSTGGYTEAFF. CDR3 nucleotides: TGTGCCAGCAGTCCCACCTCGACAGGGGGGTACACTGAAGCTTTCTTT.

V gene TRBV18 combines with J gene TRBJ2-1, with D possibly matching TRBD1 (6 bases). CDR3 length: 17 amino acids. The ends were cut back, 4 bases at V and 4 bases at J, with 20 bases in the middle. Per germline, CDR1 KGHSH and CDR2 LQKENI. The CDR3 DNA sequence: TGTGCCAGCTCACGAGGTCTACAGGGTTTTGGATACAATGAGCAGTTCTTC. It specifies CASSRGLQGFGYNEQFF.

The chain uses TRBV10-2 and TRBJ1-1; D unclear. Germline V gene lookup returns CDR1 WSHSY and CDR2 SAAADI. The CDR3 contains 14 residues. V lost 4 bases, J lost 2 bases, and 11 bases lay in between. The CDR3 loop reads CASSVLGLNTEAFF. In nucleotides, the CDR3 is TGCGCCAGCAGTGTTCTCGGACTAAACACTGAAGCTTTCTTT.

The chain employs TRBV5-1 and TRBJ2-3, with D uncertain. This CDR3 has 12 amino acids. V lost 5 bases and J 7 bases, leaving 11 bases between the germline ends. The germline gives CDR1 SGHRS, CDR2 YFSETQ. DNA for the CDR3: TGCGCCAGCAGTTTCGACCGGTATACGCAGTATTTT. Amino acids: CASSFDRYTQYF.

The chain combines TRBV7-8 with TRBJ1-4; D uncertain. The V and J ends lost 4 bases and 1 base respectively, with 10 bases between them. Germline V lookup: CDR1 SGHVS, CDR2 FQNEAQ. This CDR3 region has 15 residues. The CDR3 sequence is CASSSLHITNEKLFF. The CDR3 nucleotides read TGTGCCAGCAGCTCCTTACACATAACTAATGAAAAACTGTTTTTT.

There are a few counts of this clone. The rearrangement joins TRBV9 to TRBJ1-2, with 9 bases aligning to TRBD1. The V and J ends lost 3 bases and 5 bases, in that order; junction bases with no gene match: 2. Per germline, CDR1 SGDLS and CDR2 YYNGEE. This CDR3 comprises 13 residues. The CDR3 DNA follows: TGTGCCAGCAGCGAAGACAGGGGGTATGGCTACACCTTC. Its protein product is CASSEDRGYGYTF.

The rearrangement links TRBV19 to TRBJ1-5; 8 bases are a match to TRBD1. There are 18 residues in the CDR3. Germline V lookup: CDR1 LNHDA, CDR2 SQIVND (reference sequence). V trimming: 9 bases; J trimming: 6 bases; junction bases outside the gene matches: 22. CDR3 sequence (DNA): TGTGCCAGCTCAGGGTACTCCTCTGACAGGGGTCTTGGTCAGCCCCAGCATTTT. Its protein product is CASSGYSSDRGLGQPQHF.

Only a few counts were recorded for this clone. The rearrangement uses TRBV27 and TRBJ2-7, with TRBD1 identical over 8 bases. CDR1 is MNHEY, CDR2 SMNVEV, per germline (reference sequence). The CDR3 runs 14 residues. V trimming: 8 bases; J trimming: 1 base; junction bases outside the gene matches: 7. In nucleotides, the CDR3 is TGTGCCAGCGGGTGGACAGGGCGATCCTACGAGCAGTACTTC. Its translation is CASGWTGRSYEQYF.

V is TRBV5-4 and J is TRBJ2-7, with a possible D match to TRBD2 (6 bases). Trimming left V 2 bases short and J 2 bases short, with 11 bases between. Germline V gives CDR1 SGHNT, CDR2 YYREEE (reference sequence). CDR3 length equals 14 residues. For the CDR3, the DNA is TGTGCCAGCAGCTTTAGCGGCCAGACCTACGAGCAGTACTTC. Translation: CASSFSGQTYEQYF.

To note about this clone: Other nucleotide sequences from this sample produce the same CDR3. The rearrangement joins TRBV19 to TRBJ2-7; 9 nucleotides line up with TRBD1. Looked up from germline, CDR1 is LNHDA and CDR2 is SQIVND (reference sequence). V was pared by 0 bases and J by 4 bases, with 4 bases of the junction left unmatched. The CDR3 is made up of 15 amino acids. For the CDR3, the DNA is TGTGCCAGTAGTATAGATCCGGACAGGGGATACGAGCAGTACTTC. Its protein is CASSIDPDRGYEQYF.

The V call is TRBV28, the J call TRBJ1-6; D not certain. Germline CDR1 reads MDHEN; CDR2 reads SYDVKM. V was cut by 1 base and J by 13 bases, with 8 bases left in between. This CDR3 has 12 residues. CDR3 bases: TGTGCCAGCAGTTTATCGGGTCCTCCCCTCCACTTT. Its protein product is CASSLSGPPLHF.

The rearrangement links TRBV10-3 to TRBJ2-2, with D tentatively TRBD1 (6 bases). The ends were cut back, 10 bases at V and 6 bases at J, with 18 bases in the middle. This CDR3 is built from 14 residues. Germline CDR1 is ENHRY and CDR2 is SYGVKD. The CDR3 loop reads CATQGLVKAGELFF. The CDR3 nucleotides read TGTGCCACACAGGGTTTAGTCAAGGCCGGGGAGCTGTTTTTT.

The CDR3 here is CASTRGQGGEKLFF. The CDR3, as DNA: TGTGCCAGCACCCGGGGGCAGGGGGGAGAAAAACTGTTTTTT. The chain joins TRBV6-1 to TRBJ1-4, with TRBD1 matching over 7 bases. CDR3 length: 14 residues. In germline, CDR1 is MNHNS, CDR2 SASEGT. Losses at the gene ends were 7 bases for V and 8 bases for J; bases not matched to a gene: 10.

The chain couples TRBV29-1 to TRBJ2-3, with 9 bases identical to TRBD1. The trim removed 8 bases at V and 5 bases at J, leaving 8 bases unmatched. The CDR3 totals 13 residues. In germline, CDR1 is SQVTM, CDR2 ANQGSEA. The CDR3 here is CSHNRGRGDTQYF. CDR3 nucleotides: TGCAGCCATAACAGGGGGCGGGGAGATACGCAGTATTTT.

The rearrangement joins TRBV6-1 to TRBJ1-2; 9 bases align to TRBD1. The CDR3 has 15 residues. Losses at the gene ends were 6 bases for V and 3 bases for J; bases not matched to a gene: 8. Germline V gives CDR1 MNHNS, CDR2 SASEGT. The CDR3 DNA reads TGTGCCAGCAGGGAAAGTACAGGGGGCTACTATGGCTACACCTTC. This encodes CASRESTGGYYGYTF.

V and J are TRBV7-9 and TRBJ2-3; no clear D. V lost 5 bases and J 0 bases, leaving 6 bases between the germline ends. The germline V gene has CDR1 SEHNR and CDR2 FQNEAQ (reference sequence). The CDR3 runs 13 residues. CDR3 amino acids: CASSIGSTDTQYF. The CDR3 DNA follows: TGTGCCAGCAGCATAGGTAGCACAGATACGCAGTATTTT.

The V and J genes are TRBV18 and TRBJ1-2; D might be TRBD1 (6 bases). Germline values: CDR1 KGHSH, CDR2 LQKENI. Trimming removed 2 bases from V and 6 bases from J, with 7 bases in between. The CDR3 is 12 residues long. The DNA of the CDR3 is TGTGCCAGCTCACCAACAGGGAATGGCTACACCTTC. Amino acid sequence: CASSPTGNGYTF.

The chain couples TRBV10-3 to TRBJ1-5, with no clear D. The CDR3 contains 14 residues. CDR1 is ENHRY and CDR2 is SYGVKD in the germline V gene. Trimming pared 3 bases from V and 1 base from J, leaving 7 bases between. The CDR3 DNA sequence: TGTGCCATCAGTGAAGGACCGAGCAATCAGCCCCAGCATTTT. Translation gives CAISEGPSNQPQHF.

This chain uses TRBV6-1 with TRBJ1-2, with unresolved D. In germline, CDR1 is MNHNS, CDR2 SASEGT. CDR3 length: 11 residues. Trimming removed 6 bases from V and 7 bases from J, with 9 bases in between. DNA for the CDR3: TGTGCCAGCAGCTTCGGGCCTGGCTACACCTTC. Translating it yields CASSFGPGYTF.

This clone came up once. The V call is TRBV27, the J call TRBJ1-2; D remains unclear. The germline gives CDR1 MNHEY, CDR2 SMNVEV (reference sequence). The V end lost 8 bases, the J end lost 3 bases, and 13 bases lay between the germline ends. The CDR3 contains 13 residues. DNA of the CDR3: TGTGCCAGCCGGCCCAACCAAGACTATGGCTACACCTTC. Translated, it gives CASRPNQDYGYTF.

The chain employs TRBV14 and TRBJ2-7; D is unresolved. V shed 4 bases and J shed 2 bases, with 15 bases lying between them. Germline lookup yields CDR1 SGHDN and CDR2 FVKESK. The CDR3 extends over 15 amino acids. The CDR3, as DNA: TGTGCCAGCAGCCGAAATCCCAATGGGGCCTACGAGCAGTACTTC. Translation gives CASSRNPNGAYEQYF.

In this sample, this clone turned up once. The V and J genes are TRBV6-1 and TRBJ1-2, with D perhaps TRBD1 (6 bases). The V end lost 5 bases, the J end lost 6 bases, and 16 bases lay between the germline ends. Germline V CDR1 and CDR2: MNHNS, SASEGT. CDR3 length: 14 residues. CDR3 nucleotides: TGTGCCAGCAGTATAACTTACAGGGACGATGGCTACACCTTC. Translating it yields CASSITYRDDGYTF.

This clone was seen a few times. The chain carries TRBV9 and TRBJ1-1; TRBD1 might be the D (5 bases). Trimming cost V 2 bases and J 1 base, with 6 bases left between them. This CDR3 comprises 13 residues. In germline, CDR1 is SGDLS, CDR2 YYNGEE. CDR3 DNA: TGTGCCAGCAGCGTCACAGGGAACACTGAAGCTTTCTTT. It is translated as CASSVTGNTEAFF. Supplemented by reference TRBV9 and TRBJ1-1, the full variable domain reads DSGVTQTPKHLITATGQRVTLRCSPRSGDLSVYWYQQSLDQGLQFLIQYYNGEERAKGNILERFSAQQFPDLHSELNLSSLELGDSALYFCASSVTGNTEAFFGQGTRLTVV.

This clone was recorded once. The chain is built from TRBV11-3 and TRBJ2-1; D might be TRBD2 (7 bases). Trimming took off 2 bases at V and 2 bases at J, with 16 bases between the two ends. Per the germline V gene, CDR1 is SGHNT and CDR2 is YENEEA. The CDR3 runs 17 residues. This chain's CDR3 is CASSLPPRGRAYNEQFF. CDR3 nucleotides: TGTGCCAGCAGCTTACCCCCGAGGGGGAGGGCCTACAATGAGCAGTTCTTC.

The V and J genes are TRBV2 and TRBJ2-7; 7 positions match TRBD1. The CDR3 is 13 residues long. CDR1 and CDR2 from the germline V gene are SNHLY and FYNNEI. The V segment lost 10 bases and the J segment 7 bases; nucleotides outside the gene matches: 13. This chain's CDR3 is CATSTQGIREQYF. CDR3 sequence (DNA): TGTGCCACCTCAACACAGGGGATCCGGGAGCAGTACTTC.